These 30 T cell receptor beta chains originate from one sample sequenced in a study of T cells in Graves' hyperthyroidism and ophthalmopathy. Regions amplified from RNA transcripts were the TCR beta CDR3 regions. TCR CDR3 regions were first amplified by RT-PCR with HTBI primers. Each CDR3 protein gets one entry after TCRdb re-called the multiplex PCR reads with MiXCR. Of 600,000 to 750,000 distinct CDR3 sequences in the sample, around a sixth were seen once. The sample was blood. The receptors here all came from a man between 50 and 59 years old with Graves' hyperthyroidism.

This chain uses TRBV28 with TRBJ2-5; no clear D gene. This CDR3 contains 13 residues. The V gene lost 2 bases and the J gene lost 12 bases, with 16 bases spanning the gap. From germline, CDR1 is MDHEN and CDR2 SYDVKM. CDR3 DNA: TGTGCCAGCAGTTTAGGCGTTAGGGATACTAAGTACTTC. Translating it yields CASSLGVRDTKYF.

This clonotype has ten or more counts. The rearrangement joins TRBV28 to TRBJ1-1; D ambiguous. V lost 2 bases and J lost 0, with 10 bases in between. Germline V gives CDR1 MDHEN, CDR2 SYDVKM. This CDR3 spans 15 amino acids. For the CDR3, the DNA is TGTGCCAGCAGTTTACTAGTACGGATGAACACTGAAGCTTTCTTT. It yields the protein CASSLLVRMNTEAFF. The full variable domain, completed using reference TRBV28 and TRBJ1-1, is DVKVTQSSRYLVKRTGEKVFLECVQDMDHENMFWYRQDPGLGLRLIYFSYDVKMKEKGDIPEGYSVSREKKERFSLILESASTNQTSMYLCASSLLVRMNTEAFFGQGTRLTVV.

This clonotype was recorded many times. V usage is TRBV2 and J usage is TRBJ1-3; a weak D match, TRBD1 (5 bases). The CDR3 contains 14 residues. Germline V gene data show CDR1 as SNHLY and CDR2 as FYNNEI. V lost 7 bases and J lost 8, with 18 bases in between. The CDR3 sequence is CASTGGAGLDTIYF. In DNA, the CDR3 is TGTGCCAGCACCGGAGGGGCAGGGTTAGACACCATATATTTT.

This chain connects TRBV12-3 or TRBV12-4 to TRBJ2-1, with D perhaps given as TRBD1 or TRBD2 (6 bases each). The V and J ends lost 5 bases and 10 bases respectively, with 27 bases between them. The CDR3 totals 17 residues. The CDR3 is CASSLPPVGGKAGEQFF. CDR3 in DNA: TGTGCCAGCAGTCTCCCTCCGGTTGGGGGCAAAGCGGGCGAGCAGTTCTTC.

This clonotype appeared a few times. This chain links TRBV19 with TRBJ1-2, with 9 nucleotides matching TRBD1. The length of the CDR3 is 13 residues. Germline V CDR1 and CDR2: LNHDA, SQIVND (reference sequence). V was clipped by 2 bases and J by 7 bases; unmatched bases: 2. The CDR3: CASSITGGAGYTF. As DNA, the CDR3 is TGTGCCAGTAGTATAACAGGGGGCGCTGGCTACACCTTC. Variable domain in full (rest from reference TRBV19 and TRBJ1-2): DGGITQSPKYLFRKEGQNVTLSCEQNLNHDAMYWYRQDPGQGLRLIYYSQIVNDFQKGDIAEGYSVSREKKESFPLTVTSAQKNPTAFYLCASSITGGAGYTFGSGTRLTVV.

This clonotype was recorded at least ten times. This sequence joins TRBV10-3 and TRBJ1-3; D is unclear. The CDR3 consists of 13 residues. Trimming pared 7 bases from V and 0 bases from J, leaving 7 bases between. Per the germline V gene, CDR1 is ENHRY and CDR2 is SYGVKD. CDR3 sequence (DNA): TGTGCCATCACCGGAACCTCTGGAAACACCATATATTTT. Translating it yields CAITGTSGNTIYF.

J is TRBJ2-1 and V is TRBV10-3; 12 bases match TRBD2. CDR3 size: 15 residues. CDR1 is ENHRY, CDR2 SYGVKD, per germline. J was trimmed by 7 bases and V by 5 bases; bases with no gene match: 6. The CDR3 loop reads CAISTPSGRANEQFF. CDR3 coding DNA: TGTGCCATCAGTACGCCTAGCGGGAGGGCGAATGAGCAGTTCTTC.

A few counts support this clonotype. The V gene is TRBV25-1, the J gene TRBJ1-1; weak D call: TRBD1 (6 bases). This CDR3 spans 15 amino acids. Trimming took off 2 bases at V and 2 bases at J, with 12 bases between the two ends. Germline V gene lookup returns CDR1 MGHDK and CDR2 SYGVNS. CDR3 region: CASSEPEDRNTEAFF. The CDR3 DNA is TGTGCCAGCAGTGAACCAGAGGACAGAAACACTGAAGCTTTCTTT.

The chain links TRBV5-6 to TRBJ1-2, with D possibly being TRBD1 (5 bases). Germline V gene sequence: CDR1 SGHDT, CDR2 YYEEEE. This CDR3 has 13 residues. The germline V and J ends were trimmed by 3 bases and 5 bases, with 11 bases remaining between them. The CDR3 loop reads CASSSQSGYGYTF. The CDR3 nucleotides read TGTGCCAGCAGCTCTCAATCAGGGTATGGCTACACCTTC. Together with reference TRBV5-6 and TRBJ1-2, the CDR3 gives the full variable domain: DAGVTQSPTHLIKTRGQQVTLRCSPKSGHDTVSWYQQALGQGPQFIFQYYEEEERQRGNFPDRFSGHQFPNYSSELNVNALLLGDSALYLCASSSQSGYGYTFGSGTRLTVV.

This clonotype has more than one count but fewer than ten. V and J are TRBV27 and TRBJ1-1; TRBD1 might be the D (5 bases). Per germline, CDR1 MNHEY and CDR2 SMNVEV (reference sequence). V lost 6 bases, J lost 3 bases, and 8 bases lay in between. The CDR3 is 12 amino acids. CDR3 sequence reads: CASRTAYTEAFF. The CDR3 DNA sequence: TGTGCCAGCAGGACAGCCTACACTGAAGCTTTCTTT.

This clonotype has a handful of counts. CDR3 protein: CASSVVTSYNEQFF. As DNA, the CDR3 is TGTGCCAGCAGCGTAGTAACTAGTTACAATGAGCAGTTCTTC. V is TRBV9 and J is TRBJ2-1, with D possibly being TRBD2 (5 bases). V lost 0 bases, J lost 4 bases, and 8 bases lay in between. Per germline, CDR1 SGDLS and CDR2 YYNGEE. The CDR3 sequence is 14 residues long.

V is TRBV7-3 and J is TRBJ2-5; no clear D gene. This CDR3 region has 12 residues. V lost 2 bases and J lost 7, with 8 bases in between. CDR1 SGHTA and CDR2 FQGTGA come from the germline V gene. The CDR3 sequence: CASSLSMGTQYF. For the CDR3, the DNA is TGTGCCAGCAGCTTATCGATGGGGACCCAGTACTTC.

This clonotype was recorded a few times. The CDR3, as DNA: TGTGCCAGCAGCCAAGCTCAGGGTAACTCCTACGAGCAGTACTTC. Protein product: CASSQAQGNSYEQYF. The chain has TRBV3-1 and TRBJ2-7; TRBD1 is a possible D gene (5 bases). The germline gives CDR1 LGHDT, CDR2 YNNKEL (reference sequence). With 1 base removed from V and 0 bases from J, the gap between germline ends came to 10 bases. The CDR3 covers 15 residues.

This chain connects TRBV20-1 to TRBJ2-3; 7 bases map to TRBD2. The CDR3 runs 16 residues. Germline V lookup: CDR1 DFQATT, CDR2 SNEGSKA (reference sequence). V gave up 1 base and J gave up 0 bases; unmatched junction bases: 7. The CDR3 reads CSARVPLAASTDTQYF. The CDR3 DNA reads as TGCAGTGCTAGAGTTCCTCTAGCGGCCAGCACAGATACGCAGTATTTT.

This chain uses TRBV11-2 with TRBJ1-1; TRBD1 is a possible D gene (6 bases). The germline V and J ends were trimmed by 5 bases and 7 bases, with 11 bases remaining between them. The length of the CDR3 is 12 residues. From germline, CDR1 is SGHAT and CDR2 FQNNGV. In DNA form, the CDR3 reads TGTGCCAGCAGCGGGCGGACAGTTGAAGCTTTCTTT. This sequence encodes CASSGRTVEAFF. Full variable domain (rest looked up from reference TRBV11-2 and TRBJ1-1): EAGVAQSPRYKIIEKRQSVAFWCNPISGHATLYWYQQILGQGPKLLIQFQNNGVVDDSQLPKDRFSAERLKGVDSTLKIQPAKLEDSAVYLCASSGRTVEAFFGQGTRLTVV.

This clonotype was seen a few times. The genes are TRBV6-1 and TRBJ1-2; 10 nucleotides agree with TRBD1. The length of the CDR3 is 15 residues. CDR1 is MNHNS, CDR2 SASEGT, per germline. J lost 8 bases, V lost 6 bases, and 12 bases had no gene match. The CDR3 protein is CASSRPGQGIGGYTF. The CDR3 nucleotides read TGTGCCAGCAGCAGACCGGGACAGGGGATCGGCGGCTACACCTTC.

This clonotype was seen a handful of times. In nucleotides, the CDR3 is TGTGCCAGCAGCTTAGTGGCGGGAGCTACCGGGGAGCTGTTTTTT. It yields the protein CASSLVAGATGELFF. The chain carries TRBV7-6 and TRBJ2-2, with 7 bases matching TRBD2. Losses at the gene ends were 1 base for V and 5 bases for J; bases not matched to a gene: 4. This CDR3 is built from 15 residues. Germline V gene data show CDR1 as SGHVS and CDR2 as FNYEAQ.

This clonotype was detected ten times or more. The rearrangement joins TRBV27 to TRBJ2-1; D is undetermined. V lost 3 bases and J lost 6, with 6 bases in between. The CDR3 contains 12 residues. The V gene's germline CDR1 is MNHEY and CDR2 SMNVEV (reference sequence). DNA of the CDR3: TGTGCCAGCAGTTTTAGGATCAATGAGCAGTTCTTC. It specifies CASSFRINEQFF.

This clonotype was observed a handful of times. This chain links TRBV7-6 with TRBJ1-3; D ambiguous. Trimming left V 2 bases short and J 4 bases short, with 15 bases between. The CDR3 sequence is 16 residues long. Germline V gives CDR1 SGHVS, CDR2 FNYEAQ. The DNA of the CDR3 is TGTGCCAGCAGCTTACTAGGACCTCTCCCCGGAAACACCATATATTTT. It is translated as CASSLLGPLPGNTIYF.

The rearrangement uses TRBV2 and TRBJ2-7, with a weak D call TRBD1 (6 bases). This CDR3 has 15 residues. Trimming removed 2 bases from V and 2 bases from J, with 13 bases in between. The germline gives CDR1 SNHLY, CDR2 FYNNEI. The CDR3 DNA reads TGTGCCAGCAGTGAAAGGGACAAAGGGGCCTACGAGCAGTACTTC. Translation: CASSERDKGAYEQYF.

This sequence joins TRBV19 and TRBJ2-1; 10 bases fit TRBD2. V lost 1 base to trimming and J lost 7 bases; unmatched junction nucleotides: 13. The germline CDR1 and CDR2 sequences are LNHDA and SQIVND (reference sequence). CDR3 length equals 18 residues. CDR3 protein: CASSIVPAGGPSWNEQFF. CDR3 in DNA: TGTGCCAGTAGTATAGTCCCAGCGGGAGGGCCCTCATGGAATGAGCAGTTCTTC.

V and J are TRBV28 and TRBJ2-7; possible D gene TRBD2, 7 bases. The CDR3 has 14 residues. V dropped 6 bases and J dropped 5 bases, with 17 bases sitting between them. The germline CDR1 and CDR2 sequences are MDHEN and SYDVKM. CDR3 bases: TGTGCCAGCAGGTGGGTCGGGGGGCTCGACGAGCAGTACTTC. This gives the protein CASRWVGGLDEQYF. The full variable domain, rest sourced from reference TRBV28 and TRBJ2-7, is DVKVTQSSRYLVKRTGEKVFLECVQDMDHENMFWYRQDPGLGLRLIYFSYDVKMKEKGDIPEGYSVSREKKERFSLILESASTNQTSMYLCASRWVGGLDEQYFGPGTRLTVT.

This clonotype was seen at least ten times. The CDR3, as DNA: TGTGCCAGCAGCTTTGGGGATTTCGACTATGGCTACACCTTC. Protein: CASSFGDFDYGYTF. The chain links TRBV7-8 to TRBJ1-2, with D uncertain. The CDR3 is 14 amino acids. The V end was cut by 3 bases, the J end by 3 bases, with 11 bases between. CDR1 and CDR2 from the germline V gene are SGHVS and FQNEAQ.

This clonotype was seen more than once but under ten times. The gene calls are TRBV4-1 and TRBJ1-6; 7 bases are a match to TRBD1. Germline-derived CDR1 and CDR2 are MGHRA and YSYEKL. The CDR3 covers 15 residues. Trimming at V came to 4 bases and at J to 9 bases, leaving 9 bases not matched to a gene. The CDR3 DNA reads TGCGCCAGCAGCCTCCAGACAGGGTGGGGTTCACCCCTCCACTTT. Protein sequence: CASSLQTGWGSPLHF.

This clonotype was seen a few times. This chain connects TRBV7-9 to TRBJ1-2, with 9 bases lining up with TRBD1. Germline-derived CDR1 and CDR2 are SEHNR and FQNEAQ (reference sequence). CDR3 length equals 16 residues. The ends lost 5 bases at V and 3 bases at J; junction bases unmatched: 10. The CDR3 is CASSATNRGQDYGYTF. CDR3 in DNA: TGTGCCAGCAGCGCGACGAACAGGGGGCAGGACTATGGCTACACCTTC.

Worth noting for this clonotype: One end of the junction fails to match germline, which may point to a read error. The rearrangement links TRBV10-3 to TRBJ2-5, with 11 bases identical to TRBD2. This CDR3 has 14 amino acids. Germline CDR1 reads ENHRY; CDR2 reads SYGVKD. CDR3 protein: CAVSRTSGGETQYF. CDR3 bases: TGTGCCGTCAGTCGAACTAGCGGGGGAGAGACCCAGTACTTC.

This clonotype was observed at least ten times. This rearrangement joins TRBV9 to TRBJ2-7, with 7 bases aligning to TRBD1. The CDR3 spans 13 residues. Unmatched junction bases numbered 8, after V lost 4 bases and J lost 7 bases. Germline V gene sequence: CDR1 SGDLS, CDR2 YYNGEE. The CDR3, as DNA: TGTGCCAGCAGCCCCGACAGGGTTAGTGAGCAGTACTTC. The encoded protein is CASSPDRVSEQYF.

The sample holds a few counts of this clonotype. The gene calls are TRBV12-3 or TRBV12-4 and TRBJ1-3; D possibly corresponds to TRBD1 (5 bases). CDR3 length equals 14 residues. In DNA, the CDR3 is TGTGCAGTCAGGGAAGTATCCTCTGGAAACACCATATATTTT. Residues: CAVREVSSGNTIYF.

There are many counts of this clonotype. J is TRBJ2-7 and V is TRBV6-6; no firm D call. V dropped 0 bases and J dropped 2 bases, with 8 bases sitting between them. Germline V gene lookup returns CDR1 MNHNY and CDR2 SVGAGI (reference sequence). The CDR3 loop spans 14 amino acids. The CDR3 bases are TGTGCCAGCAGTTACTCGGACCTTACCTACGAGCAGTACTTC. The encoded protein is CASSYSDLTYEQYF.

This clonotype was recorded many times. The chain uses TRBV5-5 and TRBJ2-1, with 14 positions matching TRBD2. Germline values: CDR1 SGHKS, CDR2 YYEKEE (reference sequence). V trimming: 2 bases; J trimming: 3 bases; junction bases outside the gene matches: 1. The CDR3 runs to 16 residues. CDR3 residues: CASSFGLAGGYNEQFF. Written as DNA, the CDR3 is TGTGCCAGCAGCTTTGGACTAGCGGGAGGCTACAATGAGCAGTTCTTC. Looking up the rest from reference TRBV5-5 and TRBJ2-1 gives the full variable domain: DAGVTQSPTHLIKTRGQQVTLRCSPISGHKSVSWYQQVLGQGPQFIFQYYEKEERGRGNFPDRFSARQFPNYSSELNVNALLLGDSALYLCASSFGLAGGYNEQFFGPGTRLTVL.